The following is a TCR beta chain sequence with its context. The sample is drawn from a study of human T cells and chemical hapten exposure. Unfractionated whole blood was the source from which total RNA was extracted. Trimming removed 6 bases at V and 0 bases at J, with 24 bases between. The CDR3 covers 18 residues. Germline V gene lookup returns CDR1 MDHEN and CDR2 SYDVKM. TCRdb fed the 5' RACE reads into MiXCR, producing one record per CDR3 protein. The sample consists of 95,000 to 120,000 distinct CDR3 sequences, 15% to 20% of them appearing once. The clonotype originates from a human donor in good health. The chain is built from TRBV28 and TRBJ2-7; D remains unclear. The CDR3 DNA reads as TGTGCCAGCAGCCTAGTACCCGGGCGCCTTCGAAACTCCTACGAGCAGTACTTC. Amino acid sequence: CASSLVPGRLRNSYEQYF.